A single sample gave rise to the 22 T cell receptor beta chains below, sequenced in a study of patients and donors after allogeneic stem cell transplantation. TCRdb reprocessed the RT-PCR reads via MiXCR and lists one record per CDR3 protein. The sample includes under 200,000 distinct CDR3 sequences, approximately 31% of them seen just once. Specimen: blood, either unsorted or a sorted T cell fraction (not recorded which). These receptors were taken from a human donor who was either an allogeneic HSCT recipient or a stem cell or donor lymphocyte infusion donor (not recorded which). It is not recorded whose cells these are; they may come from a transplant donor.

This chain connects TRBV4-1 to TRBJ1-2; D remains unclear. The CDR3 sequence is 15 residues long. Trimming stripped 3 bases from V and 7 bases from J, with 18 bases between. Germline V lookup: CDR1 MGHRA, CDR2 YSYEKL. The CDR3 region is CASSQVGGALRGYTF. The DNA of the CDR3 is TGCGCCAGCAGCCAGGTGGGAGGTGCTTTGCGTGGCTACACCTTC.

The chain has TRBV5-1 and TRBJ1-2; 7 positions match TRBD1. CDR3 length: 17 residues. V shed 2 bases, J shed 0 bases, and the junction held 10 bases outside the gene matches. Germline loops: CDR1 SGHRS, CDR2 YFSETQ. CDR3 coding DNA: TGCGCCAGCAGCTTTTACGGACAGGCTACTTCTAACTATGGCTACACCTTC. Its translation: CASSFYGQATSNYGYTF.

The chain combines TRBV25-1 with TRBJ1-1; no reliable D call. Germline loops: CDR1 MGHDK, CDR2 SYGVNS. The ends were cut back, 4 bases at V and 4 bases at J, with 7 bases in the middle. The CDR3 covers 12 residues. CDR3 in amino acids: CASSARSTEAFF. CDR3 nucleotide sequence: TGTGCCAGCAGTGCCCGGAGCACTGAAGCTTTCTTT.

The V gene is TRBV29-1, the J gene TRBJ1-2, with a weak D call TRBD1 (5 bases). Trimming removed 0 bases from V and 2 bases from J, with 22 bases in between. CDR3 length equals 18 residues. Germline V gene data show CDR1 as SQVTM and CDR2 as ANQGSEA. CDR3 loop: CSVEDKRGDSTSNYGYTF. The CDR3, as DNA: TGCAGCGTTGAAGATAAACGAGGGGATTCAACGTCAAACTATGGCTACACCTTC.

This clonotype appeared many times. The J gene is TRBJ1-5, the V gene TRBV7-2; D gene ambiguous. Germline V gene data show CDR1 as SGHTA and CDR2 as FQGNSA. The CDR3 has 14 residues. Trimming removed 1 base from V and 4 bases from J, with 8 bases in between. DNA for the CDR3: TGTGCCAGCAGCTTAGTCATTCTAAATCAGCCCCAGCATTTT. Residues: CASSLVILNQPQHF. The variable domain in full, completed from reference TRBV7-2 and TRBJ1-5, reads GAGVSQSPSNKVTEKGKDVELRCDPISGHTALYWYRQSLGQGLEFLIYFQGNSAPDKSGLPSDRFSAERTGGSVSTLTIQRTQQEDSAVYLCASSLVILNQPQHFGDGTRLSIL.

This clonotype was counted between two and nine times. The chain recombines TRBV29-1 with TRBJ2-2, with 7 nucleotides matching TRBD1. The CDR3 extends over 13 amino acids. The V segment lost 7 bases and the J segment 4 bases; nucleotides outside the gene matches: 6. Germline CDR1 is SQVTM and CDR2 is ANQGSEA. Written as DNA, the CDR3 is TGCAGCGCGAGAAACAGGGGCACCGGGGAGCTGTTTTTT. This gives the protein CSARNRGTGELFF.

This chain uses TRBV9 with TRBJ2-5; D perhaps matches TRBD1 (5 bases). Looked up from germline, CDR1 is SGDLS and CDR2 is YYNGEE. Trimming removed 2 bases from V and 5 bases from J, with 7 bases in between. CDR3 length: 12 amino acids. In DNA form, the CDR3 reads TGTGCCAGCAGCGTGGGGCGCGAGACCCAGTACTTC. This sequence encodes CASSVGRETQYF.

The chain carries TRBV15 and TRBJ2-7, with 7 bases aligning to TRBD1. The CDR3 is 14 residues long. Germline V lookup: CDR1 LNHNV, CDR2 YYDKDF (reference sequence). V shed 0 bases and J 5 bases; nucleotides not matched to a gene: 4. CDR3 DNA sequence: TGTGCCACCAGCAGAGAACAGGGGTGGGACGAGCAGTACTTC. Translating it yields CATSREQGWDEQYF.

Ten or more counts support this clonotype. The chain joins TRBV28 to TRBJ1-1; 7 bases fit TRBD1. Germline-derived CDR1 and CDR2 are MDHEN and SYDVKM. V lost 4 bases and J lost 0; bases outside the gene matches: 11. CDR3 length: 17 amino acids. The CDR3 DNA follows: TGTGCCAGCAGTTCGAGTCCGGGACAGCTCATGAACACTGAAGCTTTCTTT. Its translation: CASSSSPGQLMNTEAFF.

This chain uses TRBV12-3 or TRBV12-4 with TRBJ1-2; D not resolved. V lost 5 bases and J lost 8, with 18 bases in between. CDR3 size: 14 residues. The CDR3, as DNA: TGTGCCAGCAGTCCTAGCTGGGCAGGCGGGGGCTACACCTTC. Amino acids: CASSPSWAGGGYTF.

The chain uses TRBV28 and TRBJ1-5; TRBD1 aligns across 7 bases. Trimming cost V 4 bases and J 7 bases; bases outside gene matches: 10. The germline CDR1 and CDR2 sequences are MDHEN and SYDVKM. The CDR3 has 15 amino acids. CDR3 sequence: CASSYQTGVGQPQHF. CDR3 bases: TGTGCCAGCAGTTACCAAACAGGGGTAGGACAGCCCCAGCATTTT. Supplemented by reference TRBV28 and TRBJ1-5, the full variable domain reads DVKVTQSSRYLVKRTGEKVFLECVQDMDHENMFWYRQDPGLGLRLIYFSYDVKMKEKGDIPEGYSVSREKKERFSLILESASTNQTSMYLCASSYQTGVGQPQHFGDGTRLSIL.

This clonotype was counted only a few times. This chain connects TRBV27 to TRBJ1-4, with unresolved D. Germline-derived CDR1 and CDR2 are MNHEY and SMNVEV (reference sequence). The CDR3 totals 16 residues. The germline V and J ends were trimmed by 3 bases and 4 bases, with 15 bases remaining between them. CDR3 loop: CASSLGSPAYNEKLFF. The CDR3 nucleotides are TGTGCCAGCAGTTTGGGGAGTCCCGCTTATAATGAAAAACTGTTTTTT.

This clonotype was observed a few times. V usage is TRBV24-1 and J usage is TRBJ1-4; D is undetermined. In germline, CDR1 is KGHDR, CDR2 SFDVKD. V was shortened by 4 bases and J by 3 bases, with 5 bases between the two germline ends. The CDR3 extends over 13 amino acids. Here the CDR3 DNA reads TGTGCCACCAGTGAAGGAGCTAATGAAAAACTGTTTTTT. It translates to CATSEGANEKLFF.

The chain couples TRBV7-9 to TRBJ2-3; a possible D gene is TRBD1 (6 bases). This CDR3 has 16 amino acids. Germline V lookup: CDR1 SEHNR, CDR2 FQNEAQ (reference sequence). Deletions cut 7 bases from V and 1 base from J, with 18 bases between. The CDR3 region is CASTPPGTPRTDTQYF. In nucleotides, the CDR3 is TGTGCCAGCACCCCGCCTGGGACACCTCGCACAGATACGCAGTATTTT.

This clonotype has just a few counts. The chain uses TRBV18 and TRBJ1-1, with 8 bases identical to TRBD1. This CDR3 is 12 amino acids long. Germline trimming cut 5 bases from V and 8 bases from J; bases unmatched to any gene: 4. Germline V lookup: CDR1 KGHSH, CDR2 LQKENI. Here the CDR3 DNA reads TGTGCCAGCTCAGGACAGGGTCCCGAAGCTTTCTTT. This encodes CASSGQGPEAFF.

This sequence joins TRBV20-1 and TRBJ1-1; no definite D call. The V gene's germline CDR1 is DFQATT and CDR2 SNEGSKA (reference sequence). V lost 2 bases, J lost 0 bases, and 16 bases lay in between. The CDR3 is 16 residues long. The CDR3 is CSARRGGSTMNTEAFF. The CDR3 DNA reads as TGCAGTGCTAGACGAGGCGGGTCAACTATGAACACTGAAGCTTTCTTT.

This clonotype was seen repeatedly, ten times or more. The chain combines TRBV6-6 with TRBJ1-6; D not certain. The CDR3 has 15 residues. Germline V CDR1 and CDR2: MNHNY, SVGAGI (reference sequence). V lost 2 bases and J 0 bases, leaving 5 bases between the germline ends. CDR3 coding DNA: TGTGCCAGCAGTTACGGCAGCTCCTATAATTCACCCCTCCACTTT. It translates to CASSYGSSYNSPLHF.

This rearrangement joins TRBV6-2 or TRBV6-3 to TRBJ2-1, with D perhaps TRBD1 or TRBD2 (5 bases each). Germline V CDR1 and CDR2: MNHEY, SVGEGT. The CDR3 totals 15 residues. Trimming took off 4 bases at V and 0 bases at J, with 10 bases between the two ends. The DNA for the CDR3 is TGTGCCAGCAGTTTCCGGGACCTCTCCTACAATGAGCAGTTCTTC. It translates to CASSFRDLSYNEQFF.

CDR3 protein: CSARAGGEYEQYF. The DNA for the CDR3 is TGCAGTGCTAGAGCAGGGGGCGAGTACGAGCAGTACTTC. This chain connects TRBV20-1 to TRBJ2-7, with 8 bases aligning to TRBD1. The CDR3 is 13 amino acids. CDR1 is DFQATT and CDR2 is SNEGSKA in the germline V gene (reference sequence). J was trimmed by 4 bases and V by 1 base; bases with no gene match: 3.

The chain links TRBV5-6 to TRBJ2-1; 7 bases are shared with TRBD1. Germline CDR1 and CDR2: SGHDT and YYEEEE. The V segment lost 4 bases and the J segment 8 bases; nucleotides outside the gene matches: 12. This CDR3 spans 15 amino acids. The CDR3 DNA follows: TGTGCCAGCAGCGTAACCCTGGACAGGTTCGATGAGCAGTTCTTC. It yields the protein CASSVTLDRFDEQFF.

This clonotype was seen a handful of times. The V call is TRBV9, the J call TRBJ1-1, with a tentative D call TRBD1 (6 bases). The CDR3 length is 17 residues. From germline, CDR1 is SGDLS and CDR2 YYNGEE. Between the trimmed V and J ends, which lost 0 bases and 0 bases, there was a span of 15 bases. CDR3 nucleotides: TGTGCCAGCAGCGTAGGTGGGGGGCCCCTCATGAACACTGAAGCTTTCTTT. Its translation is CASSVGGGPLMNTEAFF.

This clonotype was picked up a small number of times. The rearrangement joins TRBV19 to TRBJ1-1; D not certain. Germline V lookup: CDR1 LNHDA, CDR2 SQIVND (reference sequence). This CDR3 has 15 residues. V lost 2 bases and J 6 bases, leaving 16 bases between the germline ends. The CDR3 loop is CASSIRWARMAEAFF. The CDR3 nucleotides read TGTGCCAGTAGTATAAGGTGGGCCAGGATGGCTGAAGCTTTCTTT.